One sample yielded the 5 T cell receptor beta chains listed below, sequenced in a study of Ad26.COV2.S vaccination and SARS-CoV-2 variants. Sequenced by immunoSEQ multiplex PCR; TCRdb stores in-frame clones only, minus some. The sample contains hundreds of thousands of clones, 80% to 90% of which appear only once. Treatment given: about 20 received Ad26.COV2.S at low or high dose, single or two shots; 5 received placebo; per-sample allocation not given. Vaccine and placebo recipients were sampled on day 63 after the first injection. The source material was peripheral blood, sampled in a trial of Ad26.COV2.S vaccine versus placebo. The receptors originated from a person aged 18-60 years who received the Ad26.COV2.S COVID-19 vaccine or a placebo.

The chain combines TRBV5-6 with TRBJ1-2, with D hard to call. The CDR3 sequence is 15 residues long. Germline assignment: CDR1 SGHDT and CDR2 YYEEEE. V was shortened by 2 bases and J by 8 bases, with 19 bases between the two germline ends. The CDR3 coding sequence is TGTGCCAGCAGCTTTCGGGTTGCGCATTCGGTGGGCTACACCTTC. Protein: CASSFRVAHSVGYTF. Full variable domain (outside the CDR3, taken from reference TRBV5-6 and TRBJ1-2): DAGVTQSPTHLIKTRGQQVTLRCSPKSGHDTVSWYQQALGQGPQFIFQYYEEEERQRGNFPDRFSGHQFPNYSSELNVNALLLGDSALYLCASSFRVAHSVGYTFGSGTRLTVV.

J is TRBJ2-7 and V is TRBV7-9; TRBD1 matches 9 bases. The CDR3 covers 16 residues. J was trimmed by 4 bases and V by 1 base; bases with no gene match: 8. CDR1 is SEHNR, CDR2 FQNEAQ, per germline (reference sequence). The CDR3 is CASSLEVRTGEYEQYF. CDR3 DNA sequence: TGTGCCAGCAGCTTAGAGGTCCGGACAGGGGAGTACGAGCAGTACTTC.

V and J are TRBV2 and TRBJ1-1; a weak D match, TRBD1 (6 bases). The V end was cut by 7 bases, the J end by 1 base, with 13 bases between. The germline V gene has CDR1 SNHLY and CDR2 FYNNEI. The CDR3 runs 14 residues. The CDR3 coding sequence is TGTGCCAGCACAGTCCGGGGGCGGAACACTGAAGCTTTCTTT. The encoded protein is CASTVRGRNTEAFF.

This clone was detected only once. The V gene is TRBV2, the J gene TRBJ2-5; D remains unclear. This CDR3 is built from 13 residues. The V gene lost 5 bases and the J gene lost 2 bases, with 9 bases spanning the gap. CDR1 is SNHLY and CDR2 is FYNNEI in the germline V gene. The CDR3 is CASSWTDQETQYF. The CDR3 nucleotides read TGTGCCAGCAGTTGGACGGATCAAGAGACCCAGTACTTC.

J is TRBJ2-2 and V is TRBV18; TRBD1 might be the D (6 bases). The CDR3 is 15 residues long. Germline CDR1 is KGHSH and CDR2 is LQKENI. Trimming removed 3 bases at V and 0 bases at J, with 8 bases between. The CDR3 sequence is CASSPGTTNTGELFF. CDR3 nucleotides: TGTGCCAGCTCACCCGGGACAACGAACACCGGGGAGCTGTTTTTT.